This T cell receptor beta chain was observed in a study of PD-1 blockade in mismatch repair-deficient tumors. About the study: Patients had approximately 12 mismatch repair-deficient cancer types, all previously treated and progressing. Study-wide results and limits: Rapid post-treatment expansion, then contraction, generally preceding radiologic response, marked tumor-resident clones.

All patients were mismatch repair deficient, assessed by either PCR or immunohistochemistry. TCRs were sequenced from a few patients responding to pembrolizumab. Clones were sequenced by immunoSEQ multiplex PCR, and TCRdb holds only the in-frame ones, with some missing. Of some 85,000 clones in the sample, more than 80% were seen once. CDR1 is SQVTM, CDR2 ANQGSEA, per germline. The ends lost 7 bases at V and 0 bases at J; junction bases unmatched: 5. CDR3 length: 13 amino acids. About this clone itself: As yet, its antigen is unknown. The sample has other DNA sequences that encode this CDR3 too.

Sequences were derived from peripheral blood, sampled 44 weeks after starting pembrolizumab. The sequence was collected from an adult with mismatch repair-deficient cancer. This chain uses TRBV29-1 with TRBJ2-7; the match to TRBD1 covers 8 bases. CDR3 nucleotides: TGCAGCGGCCGGGACAGGAGCTCCTACGAGCAGTACTTC. Protein sequence: CSGRDRSSYEQYF.